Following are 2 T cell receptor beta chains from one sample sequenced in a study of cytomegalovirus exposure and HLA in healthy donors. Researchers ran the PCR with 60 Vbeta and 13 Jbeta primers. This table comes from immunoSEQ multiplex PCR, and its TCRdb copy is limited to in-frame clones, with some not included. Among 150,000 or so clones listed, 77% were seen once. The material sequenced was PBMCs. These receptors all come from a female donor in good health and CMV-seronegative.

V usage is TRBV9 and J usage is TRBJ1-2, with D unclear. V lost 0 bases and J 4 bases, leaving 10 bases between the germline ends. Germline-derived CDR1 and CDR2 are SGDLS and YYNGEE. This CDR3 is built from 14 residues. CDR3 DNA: TGTGCCAGCAGCGTAGACGAGGAGTTCTATGGCTACACCTTC. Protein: CASSVDEEFYGYTF.

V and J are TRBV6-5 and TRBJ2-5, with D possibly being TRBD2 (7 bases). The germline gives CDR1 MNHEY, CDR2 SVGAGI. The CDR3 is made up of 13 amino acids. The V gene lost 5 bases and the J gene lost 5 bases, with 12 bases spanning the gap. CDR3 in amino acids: CASSRGAWETQYF. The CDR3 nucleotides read TGTGCCAGCAGTCGGGGGGCGTGGGAGACCCAGTACTTC.